The text below deals with one TCR beta chain. The data are from a study of blood T cell repertoires in COVID-19. Method: immunoSEQ multiplex PCR; TCRdb's copy keeps in-frame clones and lacks some. This table holds approximately 61,000 clones, about 80% found once. The CDR3 spans 16 residues. V gave up 6 bases and J gave up 4 bases; unmatched junction bases: 10. Per the germline V gene, CDR1 is SNHLY and CDR2 is FYNNEI. The sequencing sample was made of peripheral blood. This chain links TRBV2 with TRBJ1-2; 11 bases match TRBD1. The TCR originated in a middle-aged man with COVID-19, enrolled during active disease. CDR3 nucleotide sequence: TGTGCCAGCAGAGGAGGACAGGGGGCGCGGGGCTATGGCTACACCTTC. Encoded protein: CASRGGQGARGYGYTF.